The rows below give T cell receptor beta chains drawn from one sample of a study of cytomegalovirus exposure and HLA in healthy donors. Some clones are missing from TCRdb's copy, which holds only in-frame ones; the method was immunoSEQ multiplex PCR. This table has some 130,000 clones, around 83% appearing once. The sequencing input was PBMCs. These receptors all stem from a woman in her 30s in good health and CMV-seropositive. CDR3s include the opening cysteine and the closing phenylalanine or tryptophan. Fields, in order: clone size, V gene, CDR3 protein. Clone size is shown for a subset of rows, as once, few, many or a class of expanded clone.

>.|TRBV29-1
CSADPTGPHGYTF
>.|TRBV19
CASRQGMGYNEQFF
>few|TRBV19
CASSSPGDTGELFF
>.|TRBV7-3
CASSFLPGQGAETQYF
>.|TRBV18
CASSLPTGNTEAFF
>.|TRBV5-4
CASSLEGAGPLEGQYF
>.|TRBV5-1
CASSDPSSGGGNQPQHF
>.|TRBV2
CASSEQGAVGYTF
>.|TRBV6-6
CASRPDPGLAGDEQFF
>.|TRBV30
CAWSGGAGRGVQETQYF
>.|TRBV6-1
CASSDGTGFPPYEKLFF
>.|TRBV25-1
CASSKGVEQFF
>.|TRBV9
CASSVGQGVLYQETQYF
>.|TRBV9
CASSFRGGGTDTQYF
>.|TRBV9
CASSVAGGTNQETQYF
>.|TRBV28
CASRGQGGQPQHF
>once|TRBV6-1
CASSGTGREQFF